Listed here are 21 T cell receptor beta chains from one sample, sequenced in a study of PD-1 blockade in classical Hodgkin lymphoma. This table comes from immunoSEQ multiplex PCR, and its TCRdb copy is limited to in-frame clones, with some not included. The sample lists almost 30,000 clones, 70% to 90% occurring once. Time point defined: cycle 4 day 1 (C4D1), after 5 to 7 weeks of nivolumab. No patient escaped relapse after autologous stem cell transplantation, and brentuximab vedotin exposure varied. Magnetic negative selection served to purify CD4+ T cells out of PBMCs that had been thawed. The specimen was CD4+ T cells from blood, collected before the fourth cycle of nivolumab. The receptors here all came from a human donor with classical Hodgkin lymphoma.

V gene TRBV5-1 combines with J gene TRBJ2-7; tentatively, D is TRBD1 (5 bases). Trimming took off 1 base at V and 1 base at J, with 12 bases between the two ends. Germline CDR1 reads SGHRS; CDR2 reads YFSETQ. The CDR3 totals 15 residues. This CDR3 is CASSLRTPGSYEQYF. The CDR3 DNA is TGCGCCAGCAGCTTGCGGACACCTGGATCCTACGAGCAGTACTTC.

The rearrangement uses TRBV6-5 and TRBJ2-1, with D possibly TRBD1 on 6 matching bases. Trimming cost V 4 bases and J 12 bases, with 22 bases left between them. The CDR3 totals 15 residues. The V gene's germline CDR1 is MNHEY and CDR2 SVGAGI. The CDR3 reads CASSSPALGGGGQFF. In DNA, the CDR3 is TGTGCCAGCAGTTCCCCGGCACTAGGGGGTGGTGGGCAGTTCTTC.

This sequence joins TRBV29-1 and TRBJ1-2; 8 bases agree with TRBD1. After removal of 3 bases from V and 10 bases from J, the junction contained 4 bases not matched to a gene. CDR1 is SQVTM, CDR2 ANQGSEA, per germline. The CDR3 loop spans 11 amino acids. CDR3 region: CSVDGTGTYTF. CDR3 coding DNA: TGCAGCGTTGATGGGACAGGAACCTACACCTTC.

This clone occurred once. The sample holds other DNA sequences that translate to the same CDR3. In DNA, the CDR3 is TGCGCCAGCAGCCTACAAGAGACCCAGTACTTC. Protein: CASSLQETQYF. The V call is TRBV5-1, the J call TRBJ2-5; D is unresolved. CDR1 and CDR2 (germline): SGHRS, YFSETQ. The CDR3 covers 11 residues. V was shortened by 4 bases and J by 2 bases, with 3 bases between the two germline ends. Together with reference TRBV5-1 and TRBJ2-5, the CDR3 gives the full variable domain: KAGVTQTPRYLIKTRGQQVTLSCSPISGHRSVSWYQQTPGQGLQFLFEYFSETQRNKGNFPGRFSGRQFSNSRSEMNVSTLELGDSALYLCASSLQETQYFGPGTRLLVL.

The V and J genes are TRBV19 and TRBJ1-1; 7 positions agree with TRBD1. V trimming: 0 bases; J trimming: 1 base; junction bases outside the gene matches: 8. The CDR3 has 17 amino acids. Germline CDR1 and CDR2: LNHDA and SQIVND (reference sequence). In nucleotides, the CDR3 is TGTGCCAGTAGTATAGATCTGATGGGACAGCGGAACACTGAAGCTTTCTTT. Protein product: CASSIDLMGQRNTEAFF.

This chain links TRBV14 with TRBJ1-1; possible D gene TRBD1, 5 bases. V was shortened by 4 bases and J by 1 base, with 19 bases between the two germline ends. This CDR3 region has 17 residues. The germline CDR1 and CDR2 sequences are SGHDN and FVKESK. The CDR3 DNA follows: TGTGCCAGCAGCCCCCTCTCAGGGCGTGGGGAGAACACTGAAGCTTTCTTT. It is translated as CASSPLSGRGENTEAFF.

The V gene is TRBV29-1, the J gene TRBJ2-3; 12 positions match TRBD2. CDR3 length: 13 residues. The V segment lost 8 bases and the J segment 5 bases; nucleotides outside the gene matches: 5. The germline V gene encodes CDR1 SQVTM and CDR2 ANQGSEA. Here the CDR3 DNA reads TGCAGCAAGACTAGCGGGGGAAGAGATACGCAGTATTTT. Protein product: CSKTSGGRDTQYF.

This clone has only one observation. The chain joins TRBV5-1 to TRBJ2-6; D call uncertain. The CDR3 has 16 amino acids. Germline V lookup: CDR1 SGHRS, CDR2 YFSETQ. V was trimmed by 4 bases and J by 0 bases, leaving 11 bases between them. The DNA for the CDR3 is TGCGCCAGCAGCGCAGCCAGTTTCTCTGGGGCCAACGTCCTGACTTTC. Its protein product is CASSAASFSGANVLTF.

The chain carries TRBV5-1 and TRBJ2-1; D is possibly TRBD2 (5 bases). The length of the CDR3 is 13 residues. V lost 2 bases, J lost 4 bases, and 7 bases lay in between. The V gene's germline CDR1 is SGHRS and CDR2 YFSETQ. DNA of the CDR3: TGCGCCAGCAGCTTATCGGGGTACAATGAGCAGTTCTTC. Encoded protein: CASSLSGYNEQFF.

V gene TRBV5-1 combines with J gene TRBJ2-6; 7 bases fit TRBD1. J lost 0 bases, V lost 5 bases, and 8 bases had no gene match. The CDR3 has 17 amino acids. Germline-derived CDR1 and CDR2 are SGHRS and YFSETQ. CDR3 protein: CASRSIGDSSGANVLTF. The CDR3 DNA is TGCGCCAGCAGATCCATAGGGGACAGCTCTGGGGCCAACGTCCTGACTTTC.

The chain combines TRBV6-6 with TRBJ2-3; 8 nucleotides align to TRBD1. The J segment lost 5 bases and the V segment lost 5 bases, leaving 6 bases of the junction unmatched. The germline V gene has CDR1 MNHNY and CDR2 SVGAGI (reference sequence). The CDR3 has 14 residues. The CDR3 DNA reads as TGTGCCAGCAGTATAGGACAGGGCGTAGATACGCAGTATTTT. Protein product: CASSIGQGVDTQYF.

The chain is built from TRBV6-5 and TRBJ1-4, with D possibly TRBD1 on 6 matching bases. Germline V gives CDR1 MNHEY, CDR2 SVGAGI. V was cut by 0 bases and J by 8 bases, with 16 bases left in between. There are 16 residues in the CDR3. Here the CDR3 reads CASSYSLGGAEEKLFF. The CDR3 coding sequence is TGTGCCAGCAGTTACTCCCTGGGGGGGGCGGAAGAAAAACTGTTTTTT.

This rearrangement joins TRBV28 to TRBJ1-2; 9 bases are shared with TRBD1. Germline CDR1 MDHEN, CDR2 SYDVKM. The CDR3 is made up of 14 amino acids. V was pared by 5 bases and J by 2 bases, with 3 bases of the junction left unmatched. CDR3 loop: CASSRGTGNYGYTF. The CDR3 DNA sequence: TGTGCCAGCAGTCGGGGGACAGGGAACTATGGCTACACCTTC.

The rearrangement uses TRBV10-1 and TRBJ2-7; perhaps D is TRBD1 or TRBD2 (6 bases each). Trimming cost V 8 bases and J 5 bases, with 19 bases left between them. Germline CDR1 is WNHNN and CDR2 is SYGVQD (reference sequence). The CDR3 sequence is 14 residues long. CDR3 sequence reads: CASGRGGTIDEQYF. CDR3 sequence (DNA): TGCGCCAGCGGACGAGGGGGGACAATCGACGAGCAGTACTTC.

The rearrangement links TRBV28 to TRBJ2-4; tentatively, D is TRBD1 (5 bases). The V end was cut by 5 bases, the J end by 0 bases, with 17 bases between. Germline V gene data show CDR1 as MDHEN and CDR2 as SYDVKM. The CDR3 is 17 residues long. DNA for the CDR3: TGTGCCAGCAGTGCGTCCGGCGACAGTCAAGCCAAAAACATTCAGTACTTC. It encodes CASSASGDSQAKNIQYF.

V and J are TRBV11-3 and TRBJ2-5; TRBD1 matches 7 bases. V lost 1 base and J lost 1; bases outside the gene matches: 3. Germline CDR1 reads SGHNT; CDR2 reads YENEEA. CDR3 length: 15 amino acids. The CDR3 DNA follows: TGTGCCAGCAGCTTAGGGGGGACAGTCCAAGAGACCCAGTACTTC. This gives the protein CASSLGGTVQETQYF.

This clone was seen more than once but under ten times. The rearrangement uses TRBV6-1 and TRBJ1-6; no reliable D call. This CDR3 spans 14 amino acids. V gave up 0 bases and J gave up 12 bases, with 12 bases separating them. CDR1 is MNHNS and CDR2 is SASEGT in the germline V gene. CDR3 sequence (DNA): TGTGCCAGCAGTGAAGCGACCGTGGGATTACCCCTCCACTTT. Residues: CASSEATVGLPLHF.

About this clone: This sample also contains other DNA sequences that code for the same CDR3. The chain couples TRBV7-9 to TRBJ1-5; D is unresolved. Looked up from germline, CDR1 is SEHNR and CDR2 is FQNEAQ (reference sequence). The CDR3 sequence is 15 residues long. The V end was cut by 4 bases, the J end by 1 base, with 11 bases between. The CDR3 nucleotides are TGTGCCAGCAGCTCGAGTGGTATGAGCAATCAGCCCCAGCATTTT. This sequence encodes CASSSSGMSNQPQHF. Full variable domain (rest looked up from reference TRBV7-9 and TRBJ1-5): DTGVSQNPRHKITKRGQNVTFRCDPISEHNRLYWYRQTLGQGPEFLTYFQNEAQLEKSRLLSDRFSAERPKGSFSTLEIQRTEQGDSAMYLCASSSSGMSNQPQHFGDGTRLSIL.

The J gene is TRBJ2-5, the V gene TRBV9; 11 bases align to TRBD2. Germline V lookup: CDR1 SGDLS, CDR2 YYNGEE. Trimming took 0 bases from V and 4 from J; bases not matched to a gene: 8. The CDR3 extends over 17 amino acids. CDR3 region: CASSVGGFGLAGETQYF. CDR3 sequence (DNA): TGTGCCAGCAGCGTAGGAGGGTTTGGACTAGCGGGAGAGACCCAGTACTTC.

The chain is built from TRBV6-1 and TRBJ1-1; TRBD1 matches 7 bases. Germline assignment: CDR1 MNHNS and CDR2 SASEGT. The ends lost 9 bases at V and 1 base at J; junction bases unmatched: 5. This CDR3 contains 13 residues. CDR3 sequence (DNA): TGTGCCAGTATGAACAGGGGGAACACTGAAGCTTTCTTT. Translated, it gives CASMNRGNTEAFF.

The chain recombines TRBV6-5 with TRBJ1-2; the D gene is possibly TRBD1 (6 bases). Germline V lookup: CDR1 MNHEY, CDR2 SVGAGI. With 8 bases removed from V and 1 base from J, the gap between germline ends came to 14 bases. The CDR3 extends over 14 amino acids. CDR3 sequence: CASARGAGNYGYTF. As DNA, the CDR3 is TGTGCCAGCGCTCGGGGGGCGGGTAACTATGGCTACACCTTC.